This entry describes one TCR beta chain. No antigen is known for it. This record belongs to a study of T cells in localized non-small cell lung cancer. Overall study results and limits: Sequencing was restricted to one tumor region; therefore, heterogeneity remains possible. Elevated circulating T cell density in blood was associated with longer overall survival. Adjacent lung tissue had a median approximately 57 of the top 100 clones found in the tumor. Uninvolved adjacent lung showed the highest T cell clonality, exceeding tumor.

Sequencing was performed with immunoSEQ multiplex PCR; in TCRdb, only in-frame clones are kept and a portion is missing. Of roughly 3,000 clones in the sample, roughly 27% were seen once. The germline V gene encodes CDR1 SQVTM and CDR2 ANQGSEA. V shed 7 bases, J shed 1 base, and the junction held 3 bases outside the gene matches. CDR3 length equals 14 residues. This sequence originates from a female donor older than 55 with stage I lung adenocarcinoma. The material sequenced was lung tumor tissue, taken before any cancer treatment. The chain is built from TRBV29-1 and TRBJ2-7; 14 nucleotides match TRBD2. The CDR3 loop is CSARLAGGSYEQYF. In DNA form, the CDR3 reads TGCAGCGCCAGACTAGCGGGGGGGTCCTACGAGCAGTACTTC.